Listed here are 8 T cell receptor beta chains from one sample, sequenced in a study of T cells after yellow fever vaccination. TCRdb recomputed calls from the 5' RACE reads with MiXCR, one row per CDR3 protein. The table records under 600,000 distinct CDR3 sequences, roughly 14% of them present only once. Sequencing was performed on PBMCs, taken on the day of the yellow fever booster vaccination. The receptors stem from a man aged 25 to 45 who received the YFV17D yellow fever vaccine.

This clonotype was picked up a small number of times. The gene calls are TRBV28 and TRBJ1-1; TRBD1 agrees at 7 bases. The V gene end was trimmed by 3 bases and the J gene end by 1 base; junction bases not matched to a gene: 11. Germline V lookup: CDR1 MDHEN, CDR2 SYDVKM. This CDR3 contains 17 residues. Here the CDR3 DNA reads TGTGCCAGCAGTTTCCCCAGGATTGGGGACAGGAACACTGAAGCTTTCTTT. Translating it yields CASSFPRIGDRNTEAFF.

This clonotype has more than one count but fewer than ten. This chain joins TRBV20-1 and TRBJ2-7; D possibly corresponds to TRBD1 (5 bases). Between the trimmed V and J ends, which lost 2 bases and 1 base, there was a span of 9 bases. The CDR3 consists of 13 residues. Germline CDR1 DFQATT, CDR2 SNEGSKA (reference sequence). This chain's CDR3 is CSARQGVSYEQYF. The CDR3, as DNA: TGCAGTGCTAGACAGGGTGTGTCCTACGAGCAGTACTTC.

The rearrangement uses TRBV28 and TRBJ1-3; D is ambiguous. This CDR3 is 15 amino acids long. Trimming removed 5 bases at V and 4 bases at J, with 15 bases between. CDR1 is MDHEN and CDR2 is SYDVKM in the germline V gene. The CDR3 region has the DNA TGTGCCAGCAGTGACGCCCGGGCGCGGGGAAACACCATATATTTT. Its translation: CASSDARARGNTIYF.

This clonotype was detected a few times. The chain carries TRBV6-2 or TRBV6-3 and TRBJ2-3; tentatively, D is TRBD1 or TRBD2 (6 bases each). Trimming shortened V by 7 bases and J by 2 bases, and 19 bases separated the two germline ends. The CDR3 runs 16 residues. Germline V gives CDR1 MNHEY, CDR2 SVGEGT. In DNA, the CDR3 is TGTGCCAGCACCAAGACCTCCGGGGGCTTCACAGATACGCAGTATTTT. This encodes CASTKTSGGFTDTQYF.

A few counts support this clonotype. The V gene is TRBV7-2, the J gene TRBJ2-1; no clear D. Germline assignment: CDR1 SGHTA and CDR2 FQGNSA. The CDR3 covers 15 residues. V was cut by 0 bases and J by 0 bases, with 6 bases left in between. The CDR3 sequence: CASSLALNSYNEQFF. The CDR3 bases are TGTGCCAGCAGCTTAGCGCTCAACTCCTACAATGAGCAGTTCTTC. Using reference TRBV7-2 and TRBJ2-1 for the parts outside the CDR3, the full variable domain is GAGVSQSPSNKVTEKGKDVELRCDPISGHTALYWYRQSLGQGLEFLIYFQGNSAPDKSGLPSDRFSAERTGGSVSTLTIQRTQQEDSAVYLCASSLALNSYNEQFFGPGTRLTVL.

The CDR3 loop is CASSLTGLEGQPQHF. CDR3 coding DNA: TGTGCCAGCAGCTTGACAGGGTTAGAGGGTCAGCCCCAGCATTTT. The rearrangement links TRBV7-9 to TRBJ1-5, with 7 bases aligning to TRBD1. This CDR3 has 15 residues. J gave up 6 bases and V 3 bases, and 8 bases lay outside the gene matches. CDR1 and CDR2 from the germline V gene are SEHNR and FQNEAQ (reference sequence). The complete variable domain, with remaining parts taken from reference TRBV7-9 and TRBJ1-5, reads DTGVSQNPRHKITKRGQNVTFRCDPISEHNRLYWYRQTLGQGPEFLTYFQNEAQLEKSRLLSDRFSAERPKGSFSTLEIQRTEQGDSAMYLCASSLTGLEGQPQHFGDGTRLSIL.

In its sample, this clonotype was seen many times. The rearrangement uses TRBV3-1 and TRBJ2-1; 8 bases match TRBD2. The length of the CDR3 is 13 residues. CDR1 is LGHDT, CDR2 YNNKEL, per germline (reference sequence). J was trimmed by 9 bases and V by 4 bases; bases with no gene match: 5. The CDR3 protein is CASSPGLAIEQFF. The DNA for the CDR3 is TGTGCCAGCAGCCCTGGACTAGCAATTGAGCAGTTCTTC.

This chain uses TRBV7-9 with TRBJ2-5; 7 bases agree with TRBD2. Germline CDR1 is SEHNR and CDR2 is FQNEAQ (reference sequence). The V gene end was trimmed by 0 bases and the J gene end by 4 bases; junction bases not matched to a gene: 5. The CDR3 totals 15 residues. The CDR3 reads CASSLAGPSGETQYF. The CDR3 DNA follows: TGTGCCAGCAGCTTAGCGGGGCCTAGCGGAGAGACCCAGTACTTC.